This is a list of T cell receptor beta chains from one sample in a study of CD8 T cells in ankylosing spondylitis. Each CDR3 protein is one row after TCRdb ran MiXCR on the 5' RACE reads. This sample has more than 150,000 distinct CDR3 sequences, with around 13% found just once. The sequencing sample was made of blood, either unsorted or a sorted T cell fraction (not recorded which). These receptor sequences come from a male donor with ankylosing spondylitis or in good health (not recorded which). The CDR3 runs from the conserved cysteine through the conserved F or W. A D gene is named only where the DNA matches it firmly. Part of the rows lack a size; the others show once, few, many or a class for expanded clones.

j_call d_call v_call clone_size cdr3_nt cdr3_aa
TRBJ2-2 TRBD2 TRBV7-6 many TGTGCCAGCAACACGGGACTACCCACCGGGGAGCTGTTTTTT CASNTGLPTGELFF
TRBJ2-2 . TRBV11-2 few . CASSPYPYRGRRAGELFF
TRBJ2-7 . TRBV9 few TGTGCCAGCAGCGGGCGGGACGGGGGACCCTACGAGCAGTACTTC CASSGRDGGPYEQYF
TRBJ2-7 TRBD1 TRBV29-1 few TGCAGCGTTGAAGAGATCGACAGGGCAGGCGAGCAGTACTTC CSVEEIDRAGEQYF
TRBJ2-7 . TRBV5-1 few TGCGCCAGCAGCTTGGAACAGGGAGAGCAGTACTTC CASSLEQGEQYF
TRBJ2-7 . TRBV2 few TGTGCCAGCATACGAACCGGACGGCAGTACTTC CASIRTGRQYF
TRBJ2-7 . TRBV20-1 . TGCAGTGCTAGCCCGCTAAATTCAGGCCATTACGAGCAGTACTTC CSASPLNSGHYEQYF
TRBJ2-3 TRBD1 TRBV6-5 many TGTGCCAGCAGTCCTGACAGGGAGAACTTGCATTTT CASSPDRENLHF
TRBJ2-2 . TRBV10-2 . TGCGCCAGCAGTGAATTCCCTACCGAGGGCGCGAACACCGGGGAGCTGTTTTTT CASSEFPTEGANTGELFF
TRBJ1-5 TRBD1 TRBV6-1 once TGTACCAGCAACCCCGGGGGGCAGGGGGAACAGCCCCAGCATTTT CTSNPGGQGEQPQHF
TRBJ2-3 . TRBV27 . TGTGCCAGCAGTTTAGGCAGCGAACGTAATACGCAGTATTTT CASSLGSERNTQYF
TRBJ1-2 . TRBV4-1 few TGCGCCAGCACGGATCGGGGGGGCGCAACCGGCTACACCTTC CASTDRGGATGYTF
TRBJ1-6 . TRBV6-1 . TGTGCCAGCAGTGAAGGGGGGCTCGACCTCCACTTT CASSEGGLDLHF
TRBJ2-3 . TRBV20-1 . TGCAGTGCCAGGGTGGCTCTAAGCACAGATACGCAGTATTTT CSARVALSTDTQYF
TRBJ2-7 . TRBV3-1 few TGTGCCAGCAGCGTTGGATGGACAGCTAATTCCTACGAGCAGTACTTC CASSVGWTANSYEQYF
TRBJ2-5 TRBD1 TRBV2 many TGTGCCAGCAGTGAAGGTCCGGGGACAGACCAAGAGACCCAGTACTTC CASSEGPGTDQETQYF
TRBJ2-1 TRBD2 TRBV5-6 few TGTGCCAGCAGCTTGGCCGGTGGACTAGCGTATGATGAGCAGTTCTTC CASSLAGGLAYDEQFF
TRBJ1-1 . TRBV6-5 . TGTGCCAGCAGTTACTCGAGGGGGAACACTGAAGCTTTCTTT CASSYSRGNTEAFF
TRBJ1-1 . TRBV2 few TGTGCCAGCCTCGAATCCGTGACGGCGTACACTGAAGCTTTCTTT CASLESVTAYTEAFF
TRBJ2-3 . TRBV25-1 few TGTGCCAGCAGTGCGCTCTCCCTCACAGATACGCAGTATTTT CASSALSLTDTQYF
TRBJ2-5 . TRBV14 . TGTGCCAGCAGCCCTAGGGCGACAGGTCAGACCCAGTACTTC CASSPRATGQTQYF
TRBJ2-5 TRBD1 TRBV12-3/TRBV12-4 few TGTGCCAGCAGTTTAGCGGAGACAGGGTGGGAGACCCAGTACTTC CASSLAETGWETQYF
TRBJ2-3 . TRBV7-9 . TGTGCCAGCAGCTTAGAGAAGCGGGTGCCCACAGATACGCAGTATTTT CASSLEKRVPTDTQYF
TRBJ1-4 . TRBV3-1 few TGTGCCAGCAGCCAAGGACAGAGGAATGAAAAACTGTTTTTT CASSQGQRNEKLFF
TRBJ2-3 TRBD2 TRBV9 few TGTGCCAGCAGCGAGGGACTAGCGGGGGGGCCAACAGATACGCAGTATTTT CASSEGLAGGPTDTQYF
TRBJ2-7 . TRBV4-1 . TGCGCCAGCAGCCAAGCCGGGCCTTTCGAGCAGTACTTC CASSQAGPFEQYF
TRBJ2-7 TRBD1 TRBV27 few TGTGCCAGCTTCGGACAGGGAGGCAACGAGCAGTACTTC CASFGQGGNEQYF
TRBJ1-1 . TRBV4-1 many TGCGCCAGCAGCCAAGAGGACGGACTTGAAGCTTTCTTT CASSQEDGLEAFF
TRBJ2-7 TRBD1 TRBV15 few TGTGCCACCCGGGACAGAGCCTACGAGCAGTACTTC CATRDRAYEQYF
TRBJ2-2 . TRBV5-1 few TGCGCCAGCAGCTTCCTACCCGCTCACACCGGGGAGCTGTTTTTT CASSFLPAHTGELFF
TRBJ2-2 . TRBV6-2/TRBV6-3 . TGTGCCAGCAGTGCCAACGGGGAGCTGTTTTTT CASSANGELFF
TRBJ2-7 . TRBV12-3/TRBV12-4 . TGTGCCAGCACTTGGGGCGGTTCCGAGCAGTACTTC CASTWGGSEQYF
TRBJ2-1 . TRBV7-9 few TGTGCCAGCAGCTTACCATCCTCGATAATACAGCAGTTCTTC CASSLPSSIIQQFF
TRBJ2-5 TRBD2 TRBV4-1 . TGCGCCAGCAGCGAAGGGGGACTAGCGGGAGAGTGGGGAGAGACCCAGTACTTC CASSEGGLAGEWGETQYF
TRBJ2-7 . TRBV5-6 . TGTGCCAGCAGCTTGGGAGCCCCCAGAGTCAAGACCTACGAGCAGTACTTC CASSLGAPRVKTYEQYF
TRBJ2-7 . TRBV29-1 few TGCAGCGTTAATGACGGTAACTCCTACGAGCAGTACTTC CSVNDGNSYEQYF
TRBJ2-7 TRBD1 TRBV5-1 . TGCGCCAGCAGCTACGGGACAGGGGAGGTGGACGAGCAGTACTTC CASSYGTGEVDEQYF
TRBJ2-1 TRBD2 TRBV27 many TGTGCCAGCAGTTTTAGAGCGGGGGCACCCCTTAATGAGCAGTTCTTC CASSFRAGAPLNEQFF
TRBJ2-3 . TRBV3-1 . TGTGCCAGCAGCCAAGAGGGGGAAGGGGCTGATGGATATACGCAGTATTTT CASSQEGEGADGYTQYF
TRBJ1-2 . TRBV29-1 . TGCAGCGTTGAAGATCCCGGGGACTATGGCTACACCTTC CSVEDPGDYGYTF
TRBJ1-2 . TRBV7-9 few TGTGCCAGCAGCTTGAGGGAGCTAACTCCATATGGCTACACCTTC CASSLRELTPYGYTF
TRBJ2-3 . TRBV12-3/TRBV12-4 few TGTGCCAGCAGCCACTGGCAGCCTAGCACAGATACGCAGTATTTT CASSHWQPSTDTQYF
TRBJ2-3 . TRBV29-1 . TGCAGCGTTGAAGATCAAGATACGCAGTATTTT CSVEDQDTQYF
TRBJ2-6 . TRBV6-1 many TGTGCCAGCAGTGATCTCTCTGGGGCCAACGTCCTGACTTTC CASSDLSGANVLTF
TRBJ2-3 . TRBV2 . TGTGCCAGCAGTGACAGGGCTTTCACAGATACGCAGTATTTT CASSDRAFTDTQYF
TRBJ2-2 . TRBV7-9 . TGTGCCGGGGGGGCAGGGAACACCGGGGAGCTGTTTTTT CAGGAGNTGELFF
TRBJ2-1 TRBD1 TRBV2 . TGTGCCAGCACCCGGGGACAGGGGGCTAATGAGCAGTTCTTC CASTRGQGANEQFF
TRBJ1-1 TRBD1 TRBV27 . TGTGCCAGCAGTCCAGGGGGCCCGGGGACTGAAGCTTTCTTT CASSPGGPGTEAFF